These 10 T cell receptor beta chains were all obtained from the same sample, sequenced in a study of beta chain features in type 1 diabetes. The entirety of the isolated RNA underwent reverse transcription, so expressed TCRB transcripts were sequenced. Produced via immunoSEQ multiplex PCR; TCRdb's table is partial and in-frame only. Among under 450,000 clones listed, approximately 15% were seen once. The sequenced sample was naive CD4+ T cells from blood. The receptors derive from a man aged 25-40 years in good health.

The V gene is TRBV15, the J gene TRBJ2-3; D remains unclear. Trimming stripped 6 bases from V and 3 bases from J, with 16 bases between. Germline lookup yields CDR1 LNHNV and CDR2 YYDKDF (reference sequence). The CDR3 has 15 residues. The DNA of the CDR3 is TGTGCCACCAGAAAGACATCTTACCCTACAGATACGCAGTATTTT. This translates into CATRKTSYPTDTQYF.

There are a few counts of this clone. The genes are TRBV4-3 and TRBJ2-2, with TRBD2 matching 7 bases. Looked up from germline, CDR1 is LGHNA and CDR2 is YSLEER. The V gene end was trimmed by 6 bases and the J gene end by 0 bases; junction bases not matched to a gene: 4. This CDR3 is 15 amino acids long. CDR3: CASSPSGANTGELFF. Here the CDR3 DNA reads TGCGCCAGCAGTCCTAGCGGCGCGAACACCGGGGAGCTGTTTTTT.

This chain connects TRBV6-5 to TRBJ2-7, with D tentatively TRBD2 (6 bases). CDR3 size: 14 residues. Between the trimmed V and J ends, which lost 2 bases and 2 bases, there was a span of 10 bases. Germline CDR1 is MNHEY and CDR2 is SVGAGI. CDR3 sequence (DNA): TGTGCCAGCAGTTACGGAGGGGCCCCCTACGAGCAGTACGTC. Translation: CASSYGGAPYEQYV.

This clone was seen a handful of times. The chain couples TRBV7-9 to TRBJ2-4, with D possibly matching TRBD1 (5 bases). The germline V gene has CDR1 SEHNR and CDR2 FQNEAQ (reference sequence). The CDR3 contains 15 residues. V lost 3 bases to trimming and J lost 0 bases, with 9 bases between them. CDR3 region: CASSFQGIAKNIQYF. The CDR3 DNA sequence: TGTGCCAGCAGCTTTCAGGGTATAGCCAAAAACATTCAGTACTTC.

This clone was seen a few times. This chain joins TRBV5-6 and TRBJ2-2; maybe TRBD2 (6 bases). Germline V lookup: CDR1 SGHDT, CDR2 YYEEEE. This CDR3 spans 15 amino acids. Between the trimmed V and J ends, which lost 4 bases and 2 bases, there was a span of 12 bases. The CDR3 here is CASSLPGLNTGELFF. In DNA form, the CDR3 reads TGTGCCAGCAGCCTTCCGGGACTTAACACCGGGGAGCTGTTTTTT.

This clone was seen more than once but under ten times. This chain uses TRBV25-1 with TRBJ2-1; D call uncertain. Trimming cost V 3 bases and J 0 bases, with 12 bases left between them. This CDR3 is 16 amino acids long. Germline values: CDR1 MGHDK, CDR2 SYGVNS. CDR3 in DNA: TGTGCCAGCAGTGATGTGACACCGAGCTCCTACAATGAGCAGTTCTTC. Translating gives CASSDVTPSSYNEQFF.

This clone was seen a handful of times. This chain connects TRBV9 to TRBJ2-3, with TRBD2 as a possible D gene (6 bases). The CDR3 is 15 residues long. CDR1 and CDR2 (germline): SGDLS, YYNGEE. Trimming removed 2 bases from V and 2 bases from J, with 12 bases in between. CDR3 bases: TGTGCCAGCAGCGTCTTCCCGGGAGCCACAGATACGCAGTATTTT. Encoded protein: CASSVFPGATDTQYF.

The gene calls are TRBV5-1 and TRBJ1-1, with D unresolved. Germline CDR1 reads SGHRS; CDR2 reads YFSETQ. Trimming left V 4 bases short and J 1 base short, with 11 bases between. The CDR3 runs to 14 residues. CDR3 protein: CASSPRTGNTEAFF. The CDR3, as DNA: TGCGCCAGCAGCCCCAGGACGGGGAACACTGAAGCTTTCTTT. Based on the CDR3 plus reference TRBV5-1 and TRBJ1-1, the full variable domain is KAGVTQTPRYLIKTRGQQVTLSCSPISGHRSVSWYQQTPGQGLQFLFEYFSETQRNKGNFPGRFSGRQFSNSRSEMNVSTLELGDSALYLCASSPRTGNTEAFFGQGTRLTVV.

The chain couples TRBV6-5 to TRBJ2-3, with 8 bases matching TRBD2. Germline V gives CDR1 MNHEY, CDR2 SVGAGI. The V segment lost 8 bases and the J segment 4 bases; nucleotides outside the gene matches: 5. CDR3 length: 13 residues. The CDR3 nucleotides are TGTGCCAGCCTAGCGGGTTCTTCAGATACGCAGTATTTT. Its protein product is CASLAGSSDTQYF.

This clone was seen more than once but under ten times. The CDR3 protein is CASSEVIIQYF. The CDR3 DNA reads TGTGCCAGCAGTGAAGTGATCATTCAGTACTTC. This rearrangement joins TRBV6-1 to TRBJ2-4; no definite D call. CDR1 is MNHNS, CDR2 SASEGT, per germline. This CDR3 is built from 11 residues. Trimming removed 1 base from V and 9 bases from J, with 4 bases in between.